This T cell receptor beta chain is from a study of blood T cell repertoires in COVID-19 (dated by TCRdb to 2020 to 2021). About the study as a whole: Samples from collaborators originated in the United States, Italy and Spain and spanned both the acute and convalescent phases of COVID-19. Nearly every sample came with metadata listing a de-identified subject ID, COVID-19 status, age in years and sex. A freely available public database, intended as a resource for researchers studying the immune response to SARS-CoV-2, is where the repertoires were released. HLA class I and class II types, where available, came from metadata supplied by the sample provider rather than from assay-based typing. The material from the prospective study consisted of cDNA or gDNA derived from T cells, B-cell-depleted T cells, or PBMCs. The dataset comprised deeply sampled blood TCRbeta repertoires from subjects exposed to, actively infected with, or recovered from COVID-19. The samples were drawn from the first 160 participants of the ongoing ImmuneRACE study and from roughly 1,300 subjects provided by 6 global collaborators. General study outcomes and caveats: How much clinical and demographic metadata was included differed by source and by participant, and the metadata was provided uncurated.

Another Seattle source contributed samples from volunteer blood donors who had recovered from COVID-19. Each collaborating institution followed its own protocols to collect whole blood in K2EDTA tubes. For TCRbeta analysis, collaborator samples were shipped as frozen whole blood, as isolated PBMCs, or as DNA extracted from either sample type. Regarding this clone: Its antigen target is currently unknown. The input lacks base qualities; no much larger clone sits a single base away.

The germline V gene yields SGHTA for CDR1 and FQGNSA for CDR2. Measured from the cysteine to the phenylalanine, the CDR3 is 15 residues long. Only the CDR3 part of the read is kept: 45 bases, read in frame from the first base. Trimming costs V 5 bases and J 6 bases, and their ends lie 20 bases apart. The immunoSEQ Assay, a bias-controlled multiplex PCR, was used to amplify TCRbeta CDR3 regions from genomic DNA. From the authors' description of their analysis: The number of nucleated cells in each sample was estimated by amplification of reference gene primers within the assay. To quantify the absolute abundance of each unique TCRbeta CDR3 rearrangement, sequence reads were collapsed and filtered. Productive Simpson clonality was computed per sample as the square root of Simpson's diversity index over productive rearrangements. TCRdb obtained this table from immuneACCESS and retained in-frame rearrangements with V and J assigned. These tables miss some clones; where compared with another copy, unresolved V genes account for less than half of the shortfall, and the remainder is unexplained. V, J and clone size were drawn from that table, and D and trimming were deduced from the DNA. Counted in this sample were over 250,000 clones; roughly four fifths of them appeared once. The biggest ten clones account for 8.5% to 9.5% of the sample.

The sequence links TRBV7-2 to TRBJ2-7; TRBD1 is perhaps the D gene, given 6 matching bases. The clonotype comes from a woman aged 45-65 years who had recovered from COVID-19. Sequenced input: peripheral blood. The nucleotide sequence is given as TGTGCCAGCAGCCCTCCGGGACACACGCTTTCCGAGCAGTACTTC. This sequence encodes CASSPPGHTLSEQYF.